This T cell receptor (beta chain) appears in the sequencing data of a study of cytomegalovirus exposure and HLA in healthy donors. The PCR was carried out with 60 Vbeta primers and 13 Jbeta primers. Method: immunoSEQ multiplex PCR; TCRdb's copy keeps in-frame clones and lacks some. The table records under 200,000 clones, 80% of them present only once. As to this clone: The antigen remains unidentified.

Regarding the study as a whole: HLA alleles were associated with around 17,000 TCR beta sequences in a later analysis at 0.05 false discovery rate. When a later analysis compared HLA-associated TCR beta chains with equally common others, the HLA-associated chains turned out to be more clonally expanded and to have lower generation probabilities.

CDR3 length equals 14 residues. CDR1 and CDR2 from the germline V gene are SGHRS and YFSETQ. Deletions cut 1 base from V and 0 bases from J, with 6 bases between. This clonotype was sampled from a woman aged 45-59 years in good health and CMV-seronegative. The chain combines TRBV5-1 with TRBJ2-3, with D maybe TRBD1 (5 bases). The source material was PBMCs. The CDR3 region has the DNA TGCGCCAGCAGCTTGCAGGGAAGCACAGATACGCAGTATTTT. The encoded protein is CASSLQGSTDTQYF.